The rows below give T cell receptor beta chains drawn from one sample of a study of Ad26.COV2.S vaccination and SARS-CoV-2 variants. The table came from immunoSEQ multiplex PCR; TCRdb's copy has only in-frame clones and leaves some out. The repertoire holds about 400,000 clones, with 83% as singletons. The starting material was peripheral blood, obtained in a trial of Ad26.COV2.S vaccine versus placebo. These receptors were collected from a person aged 18 to 59 who received the Ad26.COV2.S COVID-19 vaccine or a placebo. Each CDR3 is given with its conserved first and last residue. The D gene is left open where the match is weak. Rows may omit the clone size; those that give it use once, few, many or a size class.

j_call | d_call | v_call | clone_size | cdr3_aa | cdr3_nt
TRBJ1-2 | - | TRBV2 | - | CASSDSRGYGYTF | TGTGCCAGCAGTGACTCGCGGGGGTATGGCTACACCTTC
TRBJ2-1 | TRBD2 | TRBV18 | - | CASSPEGLAGHRFF | TGTGCCAGCTCACCAGAGGGACTAGCGGGGCACAGGTTCTTC
TRBJ1-5 | TRBD1 | TRBV6-5 | - | CASRGTGNQPQHF | TGTGCCAGCCGGGGGACAGGGAATCAGCCCCAGCATTTT
TRBJ2-5 | TRBD1 | TRBV23-1 | - | CASSHDRAEAVTQYF | TGCGCCAGCAGTCACGACAGGGCGGAAGCGGTGACCCAGTACTTC
TRBJ2-1 | TRBD2 | TRBV14 | - | CASSQEGAGLAGNNEQFF | TGTGCCAGCAGCCAAGAAGGGGCGGGACTAGCGGGGAACAATGAGCAGTTCTTC
TRBJ1-5 | - | TRBV12-2 | - | CASRQSPGGGGQPQHF | TGTGCAAGTCGCCAGTCTCCGGGAGGGGGCGGGCAGCCCCAGCATTTT
TRBJ2-1 | TRBD2 | TRBV25-1 | - | CASSEYPGGLYNEQFF | TGTGCCAGCAGTGAATATCCGGGGGGGTTATACAATGAGCAGTTCTTC
TRBJ1-1 | - | TRBV2 | - | CASSAPTLDTEAFF | TGTGCCAGCAGTGCCCCTACCCTGGACACTGAAGCTTTCTTT
TRBJ1-5 | TRBD1 | TRBV15 | few | CATPDRTGYSNQPQHF | TGTGCCACCCCGGATAGGACAGGCTATAGCAATCAGCCCCAGCATTTT
TRBJ2-1 | TRBD1 | TRBV5-1 | - | CASSPTGYGNEQFF | TGCGCCAGCAGCCCGACAGGGTACGGCAATGAGCAGTTCTTC
TRBJ2-3 | - | TRBV6-5 | - | CASSYMGGGTDTQYF | TGTGCCAGCAGTTACATGGGGGGCGGTACAGATACGCAGTATTTT
TRBJ2-5 | - | TRBV29-1 | - | CSVAQAFQETQYF | TGCAGCGTCGCACAGGCGTTCCAAGAGACCCAGTACTTC
TRBJ2-3 | TRBD2 | TRBV3-1/TRBV3-2 | - | CASSQGGLAGRSDTQYF | TGTGCCAGCAGCCAAGGAGGGCTAGCGGGGAGATCAGATACGCAGTATTTT
TRBJ1-5 | - | TRBV2 | once | CASSEWSRAQPQHF | TGTGCCAGCAGTGAATGGTCCCGGGCTCAGCCCCAGCATTTT
TRBJ2-1 | - | TRBV7-9 | - | CASSDVNEQFF | TGTGCCAGCAGCGATGTCAATGAGCAGTTCTTC
TRBJ1-2 | - | TRBV18 | - | CASSPSGGDGYTF | TGTGCCAGCTCACCATCGGGGGGTGACGGCTACACCTTC
TRBJ2-7 | TRBD2 | TRBV6-6 | - | CASSYLAGAGNEQYF | TGTGCCAGCAGTTACCTAGCGGGGGCTGGGAACGAGCAGTACTTC
TRBJ1-1 | - | TRBV2 | - | CASSVQGGTEAFF | TGTGCCAGCAGTGTCCAGGGTGGTACTGAAGCTTTCTTT
TRBJ1-4 | - | TRBV18 | - | CASSQGANEKLFF | TGTGCCAGCTCACAAGGGGCTAATGAAAAACTGTTTTTT
TRBJ2-2 | - | TRBV7-9 | - | CASSLLSGNTGELFF | TGTGCCAGCAGCTTACTGTCAGGGAACACCGGGGAGCTGTTTTTT
TRBJ2-1 | - | TRBV12-3/TRBV12-4 | - | CASSPLLEQFF | TGTGCCAGCAGTCCCCTCCTTGAGCAGTTCTTC
TRBJ2-5 | - | TRBV7-7 | once | CASSSGLGQETQYF | TGTGCCAGCAGTTCTGGGCTAGGCCAAGAGACCCAGTACTTC
TRBJ2-1 | TRBD2 | TRBV6-6 | - | CASIFSGAVGEQFF | TGTGCCAGCATTTTTAGCGGGGCGGTCGGTGAGCAGTTCTTC
TRBJ1-3 | - | TRBV13 | - | CASSLTGNTIYF | TGTGCCAGCAGCTTAACTGGAAACACCATATATTTT
TRBJ1-2 | - | TRBV28 | once | CASSNTVGESYGYTF | TGTGCCAGCAGCAATACAGTGGGGGAATCCTATGGCTACACCTTC